Listed below are T cell receptor beta chains from one sample, sequenced in a study of blood T cell repertoires in COVID-19. Data came from immunoSEQ multiplex PCR; TCRdb stores just in-frame clones and leaves some out. Of roughly 250,000 clones listed, under 85% are singletons. Sequencing was carried out using peripheral blood. These receptors all stem from a human donor with COVID-19, enrolled during active disease. The donor label of this sample is uncertain. The CDR3 runs from the conserved cysteine through the conserved F or W. A D gene is named only where the DNA matches it firmly. Only part of the rows carry a size: once, few, many, or a class if the clone is expanded.

v_call: TRBV5-6
d_call: .
j_call: TRBJ1-3
clone_size: .
cdr3_length: 16
cdr3_aa: CASSLGYPASGNTIYF
cdr3_nt: TGTGCCAGCAGCTTGGGGTACCCCGCGTCGGGAAACACCATATATTTT

v_call: TRBV29-1
d_call: .
j_call: TRBJ1-1
clone_size: .
cdr3_length: 13
cdr3_aa: CSGQEFMNTEAFF
cdr3_nt: TGCAGCGGTCAAGAGTTCATGAACACTGAAGCTTTCTTT

v_call: TRBV6-5
d_call: .
j_call: TRBJ2-1
clone_size: .
cdr3_length: 15
cdr3_aa: CASRGGQGFYNEQFF
cdr3_nt: TGTGCCAGCAGGGGGGGGCAGGGATTCTACAATGAGCAGTTCTTC

v_call: TRBV28
d_call: .
j_call: TRBJ1-2
clone_size: .
cdr3_length: 14
cdr3_aa: CASSWASSNYGYTF
cdr3_nt: TGTGCCAGCAGTTGGGCCTCGTCGAACTATGGCTACACCTTC

v_call: TRBV5-1
d_call: TRBD2
j_call: TRBJ2-1
clone_size: once
cdr3_length: 15
cdr3_aa: CASSLGGVSYNEQFF
cdr3_nt: TGCGCCAGCAGCCTGGGGGGGGTGTCCTACAATGAGCAGTTCTTC

v_call: TRBV7-2
d_call: .
j_call: TRBJ1-4
clone_size: .
cdr3_length: 12
cdr3_aa: CASSSISEKLFF
cdr3_nt: TGTGCCAGCAGCTCGATTAGTGAAAAACTGTTTTTT

v_call: TRBV20-1
d_call: TRBD2
j_call: TRBJ2-1
clone_size: .
cdr3_length: 16
cdr3_aa: CSASRSLAGRGNEQFF
cdr3_nt: TGCAGTGCGAGTAGGTCACTAGCGGGTAGGGGCAATGAGCAGTTCTTC

v_call: TRBV19
d_call: TRBD1
j_call: TRBJ2-5
clone_size: .
cdr3_length: 14
cdr3_aa: CASSMGQGAETQYF
cdr3_nt: TGTGCCAGTAGTATGGGACAGGGTGCAGAGACCCAGTACTTC

v_call: TRBV19
d_call: TRBD2
j_call: TRBJ2-1
clone_size: once
cdr3_length: 16
cdr3_aa: CASRTGREGLYNEQFF
cdr3_nt: TGTGCCAGTAGAACGGGGCGGGAGGGCTTGTACAATGAGCAGTTCTTC

v_call: TRBV18
d_call: TRBD1
j_call: TRBJ2-7
clone_size: .
cdr3_length: 14
cdr3_aa: CASASGTGWNEQYF
cdr3_nt: TGTGCCAGCGCCTCCGGGACAGGGTGGAACGAGCAGTACTTC

v_call: TRBV6-6
d_call: .
j_call: TRBJ2-3
clone_size: .
cdr3_length: 14
cdr3_aa: CASSYSRDTDTQYF
cdr3_nt: TGTGCCAGCAGTTACTCGCGGGACACAGATACGCAGTATTTT

v_call: TRBV6-6
d_call: TRBD2
j_call: TRBJ2-3
clone_size: .
cdr3_length: 16
cdr3_aa: CASRRFGGGELDTQYF
cdr3_nt: TGTGCCAGCAGACGCTTTGGGGGAGGGGAGTTAGATACGCAGTATTTT

v_call: TRBV5-1
d_call: .
j_call: TRBJ1-1
clone_size: .
cdr3_length: 14
cdr3_aa: CASSLVGGSTEAFF
cdr3_nt: TGCGCCAGCAGCTTGGTGGGGGGGAGCACTGAAGCTTTCTTT

v_call: TRBV10-3
d_call: TRBD1
j_call: TRBJ2-7
clone_size: once
cdr3_length: 16
cdr3_aa: CAISESIQDRVGEQYF
cdr3_nt: TGTGCCATCAGTGAGTCGATCCAGGACAGGGTGGGCGAGCAGTACTTC

v_call: TRBV6-2/TRBV6-3
d_call: TRBD2
j_call: TRBJ2-7
clone_size: .
cdr3_length: 17
cdr3_aa: CASSYGMGLAGVHEQYF
cdr3_nt: TGTGCCAGCAGTTACGGAATGGGACTAGCGGGAGTCCACGAGCAGTACTTC

v_call: TRBV2
d_call: .
j_call: TRBJ2-2
clone_size: .
cdr3_length: 14
cdr3_aa: CASSVEGDTGELFF
cdr3_nt: TGTGCCAGCAGTGTCGAGGGGGACACCGGGGAGCTGTTTTTT

v_call: TRBV6-4
d_call: .
j_call: TRBJ1-2
clone_size: .
cdr3_length: 13
cdr3_aa: CASSAEGGFGYTF
cdr3_nt: TGTGCCAGCAGTGCGGAAGGGGGATTTGGCTACACCTTC

v_call: TRBV6-5
d_call: .
j_call: TRBJ2-7
clone_size: .
cdr3_length: 14
cdr3_aa: CASSSRQGAYEQYF
cdr3_nt: TGTGCCAGCAGTTCCCGGCAGGGTGCCTACGAGCAGTACTTC

v_call: TRBV5-1
d_call: TRBD1
j_call: TRBJ1-2
clone_size: .
cdr3_length: 14
cdr3_aa: CASSPKGADYGYTF
cdr3_nt: TGCGCCAGCAGCCCTAAGGGGGCGGACTATGGCTACACCTTC

v_call: TRBV7-9
d_call: .
j_call: TRBJ1-3
clone_size: .
cdr3_length: 15
cdr3_aa: CASRPLRGTGNTIYF
cdr3_nt: TGTGCCAGCAGGCCTTTGCGGGGTACTGGAAACACCATATATTTT

v_call: TRBV29-1
d_call: .
j_call: TRBJ2-3
clone_size: .
cdr3_length: 11
cdr3_aa: CSVEVGRTQYF
cdr3_nt: TGCAGCGTTGAAGTGGGCCGTACGCAGTATTTT

v_call: TRBV5-8
d_call: .
j_call: TRBJ2-5
clone_size: .
cdr3_length: 12
cdr3_aa: CASMRYRETQYF
cdr3_nt: TGTGCCAGCATGAGGTATCGAGAGACCCAGTACTTC